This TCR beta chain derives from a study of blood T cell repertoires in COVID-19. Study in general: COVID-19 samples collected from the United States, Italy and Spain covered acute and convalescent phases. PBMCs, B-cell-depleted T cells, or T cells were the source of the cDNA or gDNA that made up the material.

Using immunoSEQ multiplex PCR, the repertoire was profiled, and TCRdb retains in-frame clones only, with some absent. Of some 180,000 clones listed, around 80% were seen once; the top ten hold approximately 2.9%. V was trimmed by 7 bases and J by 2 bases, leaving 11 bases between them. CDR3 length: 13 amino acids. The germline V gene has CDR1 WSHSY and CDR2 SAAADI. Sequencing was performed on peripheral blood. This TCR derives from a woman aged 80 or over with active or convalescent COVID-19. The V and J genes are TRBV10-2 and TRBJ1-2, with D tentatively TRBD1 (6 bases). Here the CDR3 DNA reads TGCGCCAGCATGCTCGGACAGAACTATGGCTACACCTTC. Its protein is CASMLGQNYGYTF.